This T cell receptor (beta chain) was sequenced during a study of T cell repertoires in cytomegalovirus infection. At the level of the study: TCR beta signatures that were public indicated CMV infection and matching HLA type.

With V trimmed by 0 bases and J by 3 bases, 5 bases remained unmatched. Germline V gene lookup returns CDR1 ENHRY and CDR2 SYGVKD. This CDR3 contains 16 residues. Study outcomes and limitations: HLA-C-restricted CMV-specific TCR beta clonotypes prevailed in the ex vivo response.

Each CDR3 protein is one row after TCRdb ran MiXCR on the reads. The sample gives about half a million distinct CDR3 sequences, around a third of which show up once; 15% to 20% is in the top ten. This clonotype turned up a few times. Its target is unknown. This TCR derives from a human donor in good health (CMV status not recorded). Some clones in this sample may be carry-over from other donors' samples. The chain recombines TRBV10-3 with TRBJ2-1; 7 bases line up with TRBD2. The sample was cultured PBMCs, taken from culture after CMV antigen stimulation. Written as DNA, the CDR3 is TGTGCCATCAGTGAGTCCGCAGGGAGGGACTACAATGAGCAGTTCTTC. Translated: CAISESAGRDYNEQFF.